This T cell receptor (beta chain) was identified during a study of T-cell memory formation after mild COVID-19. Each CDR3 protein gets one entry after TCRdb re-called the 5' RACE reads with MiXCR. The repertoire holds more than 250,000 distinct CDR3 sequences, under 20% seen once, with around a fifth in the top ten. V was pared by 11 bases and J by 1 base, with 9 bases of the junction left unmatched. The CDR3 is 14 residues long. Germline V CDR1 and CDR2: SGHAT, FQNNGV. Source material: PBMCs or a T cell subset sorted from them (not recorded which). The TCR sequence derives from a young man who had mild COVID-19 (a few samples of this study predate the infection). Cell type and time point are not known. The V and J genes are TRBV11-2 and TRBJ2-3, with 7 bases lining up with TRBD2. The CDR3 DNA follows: TGTGCCTCCCCGGGGGGAGACGGCACAGATACGCAGTATTTT. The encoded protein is CASPGGDGTDTQYF.